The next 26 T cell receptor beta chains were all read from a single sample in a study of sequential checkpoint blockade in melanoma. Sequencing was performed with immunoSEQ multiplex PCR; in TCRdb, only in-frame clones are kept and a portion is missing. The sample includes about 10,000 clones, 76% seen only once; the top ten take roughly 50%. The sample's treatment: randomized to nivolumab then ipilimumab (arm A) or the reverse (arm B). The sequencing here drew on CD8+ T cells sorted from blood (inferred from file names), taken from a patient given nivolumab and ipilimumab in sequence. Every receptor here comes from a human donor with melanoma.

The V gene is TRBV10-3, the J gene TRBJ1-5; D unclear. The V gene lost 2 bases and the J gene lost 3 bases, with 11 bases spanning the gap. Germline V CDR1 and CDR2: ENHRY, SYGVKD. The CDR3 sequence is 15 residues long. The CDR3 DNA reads TGTGCCATCAGTGAGGGCAGCGTAACCAATCAGCCCCAGCATTTT. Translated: CAISEGSVTNQPQHF.

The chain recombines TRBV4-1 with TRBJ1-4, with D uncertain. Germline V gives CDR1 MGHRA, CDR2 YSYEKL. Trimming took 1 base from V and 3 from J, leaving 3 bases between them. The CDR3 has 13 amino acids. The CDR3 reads CASSQVSNEKLFF. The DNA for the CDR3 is TGCGCCAGCAGCCAAGTATCTAATGAAAAACTGTTTTTT.

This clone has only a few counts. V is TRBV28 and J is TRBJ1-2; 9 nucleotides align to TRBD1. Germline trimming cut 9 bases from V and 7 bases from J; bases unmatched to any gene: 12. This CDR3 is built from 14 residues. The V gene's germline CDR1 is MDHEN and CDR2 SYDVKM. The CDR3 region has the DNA TGTGCCAGTACACAGGGGGCAAGGTTAGGTGGCTACACCTTC. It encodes CASTQGARLGGYTF.

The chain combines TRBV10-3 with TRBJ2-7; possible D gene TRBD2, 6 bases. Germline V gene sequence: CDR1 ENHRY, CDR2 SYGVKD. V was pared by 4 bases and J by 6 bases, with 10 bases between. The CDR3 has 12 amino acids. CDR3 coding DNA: TGTGCCATCAGTGGGGGGGACCTCGAGCAGTACTTC. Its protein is CAISGGDLEQYF.

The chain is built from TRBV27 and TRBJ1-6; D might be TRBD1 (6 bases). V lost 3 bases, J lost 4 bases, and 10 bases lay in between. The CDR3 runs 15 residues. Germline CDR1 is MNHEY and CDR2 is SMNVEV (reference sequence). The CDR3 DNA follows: TGTGCCAGCAGTTTGGCAGGGGCTTATAATTCACCCCTCCACTTT. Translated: CASSLAGAYNSPLHF.

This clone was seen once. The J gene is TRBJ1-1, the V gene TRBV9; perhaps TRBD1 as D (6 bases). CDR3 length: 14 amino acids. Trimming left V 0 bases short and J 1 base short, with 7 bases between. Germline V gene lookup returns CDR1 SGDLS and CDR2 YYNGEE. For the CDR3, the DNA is TGTGCCAGCAGCGTAGCAGGGGCGAACACTGAAGCTTTCTTT. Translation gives CASSVAGANTEAFF.

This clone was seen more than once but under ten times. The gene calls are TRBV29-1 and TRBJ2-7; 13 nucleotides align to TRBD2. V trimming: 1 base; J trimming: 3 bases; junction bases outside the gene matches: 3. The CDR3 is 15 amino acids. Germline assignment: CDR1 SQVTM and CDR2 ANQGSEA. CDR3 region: CSVEGGTSGDYEQYF. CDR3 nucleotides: TGCAGCGTTGAAGGCGGGACTAGCGGGGACTACGAGCAGTACTTC.

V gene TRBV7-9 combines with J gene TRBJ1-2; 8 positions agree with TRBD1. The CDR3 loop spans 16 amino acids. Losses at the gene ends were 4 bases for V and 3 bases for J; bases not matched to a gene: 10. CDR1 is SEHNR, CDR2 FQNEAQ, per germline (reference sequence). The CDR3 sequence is CASSSGQGAWDYGYTF. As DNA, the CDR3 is TGTGCCAGCAGCTCAGGACAGGGAGCTTGGGACTATGGCTACACCTTC.

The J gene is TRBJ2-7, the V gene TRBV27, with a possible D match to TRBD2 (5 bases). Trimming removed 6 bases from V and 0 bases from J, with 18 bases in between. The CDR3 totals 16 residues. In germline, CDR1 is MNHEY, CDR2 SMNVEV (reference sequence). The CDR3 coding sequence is TGTGCCAGCAGGGCGTGGGAGCCCCTAAGCTCCTACGAGCAGTACTTC. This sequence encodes CASRAWEPLSSYEQYF.

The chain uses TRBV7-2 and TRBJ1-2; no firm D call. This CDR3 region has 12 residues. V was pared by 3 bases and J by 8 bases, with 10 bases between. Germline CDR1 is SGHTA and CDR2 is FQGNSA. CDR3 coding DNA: TGTGCCAGCAGCTTCGGAGTGCGCGGCTACACCTTC. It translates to CASSFGVRGYTF.

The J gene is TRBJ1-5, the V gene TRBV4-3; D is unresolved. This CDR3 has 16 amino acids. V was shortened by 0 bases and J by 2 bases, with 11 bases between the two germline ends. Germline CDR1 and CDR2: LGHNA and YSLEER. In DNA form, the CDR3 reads TGCGCCAGCAGCCAAGAAGAGGGCAGTCGCAATCAGCCCCAGCATTTT. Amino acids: CASSQEEGSRNQPQHF.

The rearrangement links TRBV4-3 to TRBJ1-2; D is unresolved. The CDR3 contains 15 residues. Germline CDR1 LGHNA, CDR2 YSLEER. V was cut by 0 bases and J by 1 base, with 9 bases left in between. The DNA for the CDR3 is TGCGCCAGCAGCCAAGAAGTGTGGCATAACTATGGCTACACCTTC. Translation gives CASSQEVWHNYGYTF.

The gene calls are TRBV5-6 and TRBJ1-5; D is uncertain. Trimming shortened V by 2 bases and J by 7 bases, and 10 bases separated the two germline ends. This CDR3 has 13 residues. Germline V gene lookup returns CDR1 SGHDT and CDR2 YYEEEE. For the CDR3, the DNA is TGTGCCAGCAGCTTCGGAGAGCGGCAGCCCCAGCATTTT. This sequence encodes CASSFGERQPQHF.

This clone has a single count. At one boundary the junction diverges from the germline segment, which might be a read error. The DNA for the CDR3 is TGCGCCAGCAGCCAAGGGGAGGGAAAGTACGAGCAGTACTTC. Protein sequence: CASSQGEGKYEQYF. The V and J genes are TRBV5-8 and TRBJ2-7; 7 nucleotides agree with TRBD2. Germline V gene lookup returns CDR1 SGHTS and CDR2 YDEGEE. CDR3 length: 14 amino acids.

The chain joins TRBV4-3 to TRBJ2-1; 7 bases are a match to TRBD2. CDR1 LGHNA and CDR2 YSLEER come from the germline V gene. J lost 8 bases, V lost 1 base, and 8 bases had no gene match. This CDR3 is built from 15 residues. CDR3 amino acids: CASSQVRLAGDEQFF. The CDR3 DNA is TGCGCCAGCAGCCAAGTTCGTCTCGCGGGGGATGAGCAGTTCTTC.

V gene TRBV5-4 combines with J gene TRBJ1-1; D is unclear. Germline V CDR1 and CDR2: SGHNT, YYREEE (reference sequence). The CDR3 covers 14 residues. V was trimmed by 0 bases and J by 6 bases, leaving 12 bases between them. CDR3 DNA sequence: TGTGCCAGCAGCTTGGGTGTGGCGGCCGCTGAAGCTTTCTTT. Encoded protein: CASSLGVAAAEAFF.

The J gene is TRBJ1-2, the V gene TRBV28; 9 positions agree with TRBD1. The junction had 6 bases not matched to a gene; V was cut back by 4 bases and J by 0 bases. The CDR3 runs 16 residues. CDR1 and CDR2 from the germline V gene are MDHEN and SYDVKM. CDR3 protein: CASSSAGTGPNYGYTF. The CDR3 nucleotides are TGTGCCAGCAGTTCGGCCGGGACAGGGCCTAACTATGGCTACACCTTC.

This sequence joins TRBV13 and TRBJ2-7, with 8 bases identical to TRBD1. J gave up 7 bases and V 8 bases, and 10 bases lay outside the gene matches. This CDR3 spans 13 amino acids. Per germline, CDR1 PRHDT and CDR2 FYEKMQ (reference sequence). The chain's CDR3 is CASQRGQAGEQYF. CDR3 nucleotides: TGTGCCAGCCAAAGGGGACAGGCAGGGGAGCAGTACTTC.

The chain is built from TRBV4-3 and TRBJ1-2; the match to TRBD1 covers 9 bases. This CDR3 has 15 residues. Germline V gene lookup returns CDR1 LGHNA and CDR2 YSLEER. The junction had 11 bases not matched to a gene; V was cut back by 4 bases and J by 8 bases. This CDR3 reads CASSPGTGTRAGYTF. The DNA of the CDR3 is TGCGCCAGCAGCCCTGGGACAGGGACCCGTGCCGGCTACACCTTC.

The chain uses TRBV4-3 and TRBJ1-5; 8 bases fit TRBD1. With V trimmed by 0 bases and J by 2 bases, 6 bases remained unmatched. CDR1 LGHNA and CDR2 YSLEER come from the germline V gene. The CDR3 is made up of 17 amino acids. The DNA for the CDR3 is TGCGCCAGCAGCCAAGATTTCAGGGGGCGAGGCAATCAGCCCCAGCATTTT. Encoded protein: CASSQDFRGRGNQPQHF.

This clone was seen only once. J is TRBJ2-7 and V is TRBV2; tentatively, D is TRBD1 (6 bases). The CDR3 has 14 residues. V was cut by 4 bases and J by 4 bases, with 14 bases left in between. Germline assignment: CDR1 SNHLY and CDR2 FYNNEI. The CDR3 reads CASSAPQGKYEQYF. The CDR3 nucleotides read TGTGCCAGCAGTGCACCACAGGGAAAATACGAGCAGTACTTC.

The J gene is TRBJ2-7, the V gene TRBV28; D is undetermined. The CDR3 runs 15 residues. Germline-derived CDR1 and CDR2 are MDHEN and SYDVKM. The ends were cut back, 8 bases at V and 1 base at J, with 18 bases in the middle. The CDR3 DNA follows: TGTGCCAGCGGGCCATCACGCGACCCATCCTACGAGCAGTACTTC. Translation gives CASGPSRDPSYEQYF.

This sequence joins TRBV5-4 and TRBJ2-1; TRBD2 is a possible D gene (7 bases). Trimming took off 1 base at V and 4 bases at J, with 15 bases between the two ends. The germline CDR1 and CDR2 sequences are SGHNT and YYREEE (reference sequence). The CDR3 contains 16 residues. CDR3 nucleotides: TGTGCCAGCAGCTTGTACCGGGGGGCGGGTTACAATGAGCAGTTCTTC. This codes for CASSLYRGAGYNEQFF.

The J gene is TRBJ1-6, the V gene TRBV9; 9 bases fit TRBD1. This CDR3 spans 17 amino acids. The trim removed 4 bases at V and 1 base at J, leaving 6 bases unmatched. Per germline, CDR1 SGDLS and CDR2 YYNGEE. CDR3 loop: CASSPRDRVSYNSPLHF. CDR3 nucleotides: TGTGCCAGCAGCCCCCGGGACAGGGTGTCCTATAATTCACCCCTCCACTTT. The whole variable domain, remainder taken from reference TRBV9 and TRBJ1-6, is DSGVTQTPKHLITATGQRVTLRCSPRSGDLSVYWYQQSLDQGLQFLIQYYNGEERAKGNILERFSAQQFPDLHSELNLSSLELGDSALYFCASSPRDRVSYNSPLHFGNGTRLTVT.

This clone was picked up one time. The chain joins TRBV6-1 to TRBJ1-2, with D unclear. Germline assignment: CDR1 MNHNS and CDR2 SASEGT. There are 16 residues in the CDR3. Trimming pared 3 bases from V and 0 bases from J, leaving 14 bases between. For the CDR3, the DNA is TGTGCCAGCAGTGACGCCCCCATAAGCCCTAACTATGGCTACACCTTC. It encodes CASSDAPISPNYGYTF.

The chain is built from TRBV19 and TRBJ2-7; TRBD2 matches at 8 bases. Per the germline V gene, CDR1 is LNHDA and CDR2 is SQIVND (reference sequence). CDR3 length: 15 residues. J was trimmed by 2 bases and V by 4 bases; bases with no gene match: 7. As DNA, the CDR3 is TGTGCCAGTAGTACCGGGGCGGGGGGCACCTACGAGCAGTACTTC. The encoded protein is CASSTGAGGTYEQYF.